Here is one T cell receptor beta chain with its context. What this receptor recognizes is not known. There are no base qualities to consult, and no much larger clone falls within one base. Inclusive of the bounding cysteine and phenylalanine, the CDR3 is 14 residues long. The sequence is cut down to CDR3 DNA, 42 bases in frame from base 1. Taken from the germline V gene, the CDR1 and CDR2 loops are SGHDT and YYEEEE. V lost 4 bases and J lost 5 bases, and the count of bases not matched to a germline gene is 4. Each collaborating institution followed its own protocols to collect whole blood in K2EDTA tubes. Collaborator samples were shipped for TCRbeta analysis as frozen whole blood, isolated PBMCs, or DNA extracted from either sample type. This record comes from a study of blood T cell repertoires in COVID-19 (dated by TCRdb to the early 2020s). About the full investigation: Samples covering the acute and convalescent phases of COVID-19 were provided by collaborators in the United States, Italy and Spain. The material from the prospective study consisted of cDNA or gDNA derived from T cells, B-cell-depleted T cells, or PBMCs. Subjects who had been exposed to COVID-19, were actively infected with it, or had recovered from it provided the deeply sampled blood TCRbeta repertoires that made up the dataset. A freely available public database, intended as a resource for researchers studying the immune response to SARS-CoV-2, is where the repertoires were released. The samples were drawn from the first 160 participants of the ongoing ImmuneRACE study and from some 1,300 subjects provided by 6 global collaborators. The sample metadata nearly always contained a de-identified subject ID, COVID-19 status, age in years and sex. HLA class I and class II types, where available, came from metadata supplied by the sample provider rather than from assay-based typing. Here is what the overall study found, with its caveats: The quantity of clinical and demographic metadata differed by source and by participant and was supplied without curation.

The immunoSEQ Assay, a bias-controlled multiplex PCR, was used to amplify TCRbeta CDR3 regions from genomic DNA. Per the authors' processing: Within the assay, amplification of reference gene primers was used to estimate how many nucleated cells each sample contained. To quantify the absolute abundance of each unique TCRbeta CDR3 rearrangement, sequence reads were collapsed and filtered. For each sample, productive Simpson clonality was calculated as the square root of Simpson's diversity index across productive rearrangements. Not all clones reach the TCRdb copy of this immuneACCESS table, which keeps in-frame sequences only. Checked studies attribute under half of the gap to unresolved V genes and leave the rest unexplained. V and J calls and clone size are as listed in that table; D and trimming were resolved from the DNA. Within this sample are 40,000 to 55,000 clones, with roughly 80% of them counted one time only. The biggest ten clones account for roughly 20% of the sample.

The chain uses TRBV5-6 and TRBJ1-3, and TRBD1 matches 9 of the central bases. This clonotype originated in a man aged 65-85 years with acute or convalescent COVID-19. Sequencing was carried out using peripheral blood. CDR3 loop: CASSTDRGRNTIYF. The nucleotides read TGTGCCAGCAGCACGGACAGGGGAAGAAACACCATATATTTT.